The 16 T cell receptor beta chains below all came from one sample that was sequenced in a study of cytomegalovirus exposure and HLA in healthy donors (dated by TCRdb to about 2017). The library was obtained by the immunoSEQ multiplex PCR assay. TCRdb stores this immuneACCESS table with in-frame sequences only. Part of the clones is absent; in the studies checked, under half of the shortfall reflects unresolved V genes, and no reason is known for the rest. This sample comprises 300,000 to 450,000 clones, 86% of them detected only once. The top ten constitute around 0.8% of the sample. Sequenced: PBMCs. Receptor source: a woman aged 18-35 years in good health and CMV-seronegative.

This chain links TRBV9 with TRBJ2-1, with TRBD2 matching over 8 bases. The CDR3 extends over 15 amino acids. Germline V lookup: CDR1 SGDLS, CDR2 YYNGEE. J gave up 0 bases and V 4 bases, and 3 bases lay outside the gene matches. This CDR3 is CASSRSGSSYNEQFF. The CDR3 DNA is TGTGCCAGCAGCAGAAGCGGGAGCTCCTACAATGAGCAGTTCTTC.

The chain uses TRBV9 and TRBJ2-3; 12 bases map to TRBD2. CDR1 is SGDLS and CDR2 is YYNGEE in the germline V gene. This CDR3 has 16 residues. Trimming cost V 3 bases and J 3 bases; bases outside gene matches: 5. The CDR3 DNA follows: TGTGCCAGCAGCGAACGACTAGCGGGAGTTACAGATACGCAGTATTTT. Residues: CASSERLAGVTDTQYF.

V usage is TRBV18 and J usage is TRBJ1-3; 10 bases match TRBD1. V lost 4 bases and J lost 0; bases outside the gene matches: 3. The length of the CDR3 is 16 residues. From germline, CDR1 is KGHSH and CDR2 LQKENI. The CDR3 DNA follows: TGTGCCAGCTCACTGGGACAGGGGCTCTCTGGAAACACCATATATTTT. Protein product: CASSLGQGLSGNTIYF.

This chain uses TRBV27 with TRBJ2-3, with a tentative D call TRBD1 (6 bases). The V and J ends lost 6 bases and 2 bases respectively, with 18 bases between them. The germline gives CDR1 MNHEY, CDR2 SMNVEV (reference sequence). This CDR3 is built from 16 residues. The CDR3 is CASSVRGGEDTDTQYF. CDR3 coding DNA: TGTGCCAGCAGCGTAAGAGGGGGAGAGGACACAGATACGCAGTATTTT.

The rearrangement joins TRBV29-1 to TRBJ2-7; D gene ambiguous. This CDR3 has 12 amino acids. V lost 6 bases and J 3 bases, leaving 12 bases between the germline ends. Germline CDR1 and CDR2: SQVTM and ANQGSEA. The CDR3 region is CSVVAANYEQYF. CDR3 sequence (DNA): TGCAGCGTCGTGGCAGCGAACTACGAGCAGTACTTC.

This chain's CDR3 is CASSLGSGRVEETQYF. CDR3 coding DNA: TGCGCCAGCAGCCTTGGAAGCGGGAGAGTAGAGGAGACCCAGTACTTC. The chain uses TRBV4-1 and TRBJ2-5; 8 bases match TRBD2. After removal of 4 bases from V and 5 bases from J, the junction contained 12 bases not matched to a gene. Germline CDR1 and CDR2: MGHRA and YSYEKL. This CDR3 has 16 amino acids.

This sequence joins TRBV29-1 and TRBJ2-1, with 9 bases aligning to TRBD1. There are 17 residues in the CDR3. V lost 0 bases to trimming and J lost 4 bases; unmatched junction nucleotides: 10. Looked up from germline, CDR1 is SQVTM and CDR2 is ANQGSEA. In DNA, the CDR3 is TGCAGCGTTGAAGATCGATCTAGGGGACAGGGTTACAATGAGCAGTTCTTC. It encodes CSVEDRSRGQGYNEQFF.

This chain links TRBV11-2 with TRBJ2-1; 12 positions match TRBD2. V shed 4 bases, J shed 6 bases, and the junction held 7 bases outside the gene matches. Germline V gives CDR1 SGHAT, CDR2 FQNNGV. The CDR3 consists of 16 residues. As DNA, the CDR3 is TGTGCCAGCAGCTCCCTTCTAGCGGGGGGGCGCAATGAGCAGTTCTTC. It encodes CASSSLLAGGRNEQFF.

The rearrangement links TRBV5-5 to TRBJ1-1; 7 bases map to TRBD1. CDR3 size: 15 residues. Losses at the gene ends were 2 bases for V and 5 bases for J; bases not matched to a gene: 9. In germline, CDR1 is SGHKS, CDR2 YYEKEE (reference sequence). CDR3 sequence reads: CASSLAPGGRTEAFF. Written as DNA, the CDR3 is TGTGCCAGCAGCTTAGCACCAGGGGGAAGAACTGAAGCTTTCTTT.

The gene calls are TRBV27 and TRBJ2-7; 9 nucleotides align to TRBD2. Trimming removed 2 bases from V and 4 bases from J; junction bases left unmatched: 6. Germline-derived CDR1 and CDR2 are MNHEY and SMNVEV (reference sequence). The CDR3 length is 15 residues. CDR3 sequence: CASSLGTSYRYEQYF. The CDR3 nucleotides are TGTGCCAGCAGTTTAGGGACTAGCTATAGATACGAGCAGTACTTC.

The chain links TRBV7-3 to TRBJ2-1; D is ambiguous. This CDR3 region has 15 residues. CDR1 and CDR2 from the germline V gene are SGHTA and FQGTGA. Trimming removed 1 base from V and 8 bases from J, with 15 bases in between. The CDR3 region is CASSLSFRPVDEQFF. For the CDR3, the DNA is TGTGCCAGCAGCTTAAGTTTCAGGCCTGTGGATGAGCAGTTCTTC.

This clone has more than one count but fewer than ten. The chain employs TRBV6-7 and TRBJ2-1, with 7 bases identical to TRBD2. TRBV6-7 is assigned to the ORF class and has an uncertain function. This CDR3 contains 15 residues. Germline trimming cut 6 bases from V and 5 bases from J; bases unmatched to any gene: 10. The CDR3 DNA sequence: TGTGCCAGCAGACGGGGGGTCAATGGGAACAATGAGCAGTTCTTC. It codes for CASRRGVNGNNEQFF.

On this clone: Additional DNA sequences in this sample encode the identical CDR3. The rearrangement links TRBV5-1 to TRBJ1-4; no reliable D call. The CDR3 is 12 amino acids. The V gene's germline CDR1 is SGHRS and CDR2 YFSETQ. V shed 1 base and J shed 5 bases, with 3 bases lying between them. DNA for the CDR3: TGCGCCAGCAGCTTGCCGAATGAAAAACTGTTTTTT. Its translation: CASSLPNEKLFF.

The genes are TRBV28 and TRBJ2-7; D uncertain. The germline gives CDR1 MDHEN, CDR2 SYDVKM. This CDR3 has 13 residues. Deletions cut 6 bases from V and 4 bases from J, with 13 bases between. The CDR3 DNA reads as TGTGCCAGCAGCGAATCCCTCGGGTACGAGCAGTACTTC. Translation: CASSESLGYEQYF.

This clone appeared a few times. The genes are TRBV5-1 and TRBJ1-2; D is possibly TRBD1 (5 bases). In germline, CDR1 is SGHRS, CDR2 YFSETQ. CDR3 length equals 12 residues. The germline V and J ends were trimmed by 4 bases and 7 bases, with 11 bases remaining between them. CDR3: CASSATGVGYTF. CDR3 DNA sequence: TGCGCCAGCAGCGCCACGGGGGTTGGCTACACCTTC.

Turning to this clone: Other DNA sequences from this sample encode an identical CDR3 as well. The chain combines TRBV4-1 with TRBJ2-1; 14 bases agree with TRBD2. This CDR3 is built from 19 residues. Germline V CDR1 and CDR2: MGHRA, YSYEKL. V lost 5 bases, J lost 0 bases, and 9 bases stayed unmatched. The CDR3: CASSRGLAGAPSSYNEQFF. The CDR3 coding sequence is TGCGCCAGCAGCAGGGGACTAGCGGGGGCACCAAGCTCCTACAATGAGCAGTTCTTC.